Sequencing of this T cell receptor (beta chain) was carried out in a study of response to subunit inactivated influenza vaccine. The study, taken as a whole, reports: Seasonal influenza vaccination, on each occasion, was suggested by the authors to recruit few new T cells.

The CDR3 extends over 13 amino acids. Germline V CDR1 and CDR2: DFQATT, SNEGSKA (reference sequence). Trimming removed 3 bases from V and 0 bases from J, with 8 bases in between. In TCRdb, the RT-PCR reads were re-called with MiXCR into one record per CDR3 protein. Of over 400,000 distinct CDR3 sequences listed, 10% to 15% were seen once; the top ten hold around 13%. Only a few counts were recorded for this clonotype. Its antigen remains unidentified. The sequences come from PBMCs from blood, collected 35 to 45 days after vaccination. The sequence was collected from a man aged 50 to 59 who received an inactivated influenza vaccine. The chain has TRBV20-1 and TRBJ1-1; D is unclear. The CDR3 spells CSARTAMNTEAFF. The CDR3 DNA sequence: TGCAGTGCTAGGACGGCAATGAACACTGAAGCTTTCTTT.